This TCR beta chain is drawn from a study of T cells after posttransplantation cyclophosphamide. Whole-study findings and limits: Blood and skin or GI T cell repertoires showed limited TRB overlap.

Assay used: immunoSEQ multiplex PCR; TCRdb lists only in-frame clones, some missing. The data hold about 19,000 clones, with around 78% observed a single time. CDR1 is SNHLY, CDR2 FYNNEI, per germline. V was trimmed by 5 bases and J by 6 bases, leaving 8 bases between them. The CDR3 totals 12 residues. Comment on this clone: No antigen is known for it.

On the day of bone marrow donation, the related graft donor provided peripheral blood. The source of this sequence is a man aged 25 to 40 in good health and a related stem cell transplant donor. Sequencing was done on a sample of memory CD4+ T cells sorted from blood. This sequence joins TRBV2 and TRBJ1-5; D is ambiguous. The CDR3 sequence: CASSSLRQPQHF. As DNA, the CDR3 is TGTGCCAGCAGTTCTCTCCGTCAGCCCCAGCATTTT.